The 28 T cell receptor beta chains below all came from one sample that was sequenced in a study of beta chain features in type 1 diabetes. Study-level points and caveats: Shorter TCRB CDR3s, moderately but significantly so, were found in Type 1 diabetes patients in all four CD4+ subsets.

Sequenced material consisted of expressed TCRB transcripts (all of the isolated RNA was reverse transcribed). Generated by immunoSEQ multiplex PCR, the TCRdb table keeps only in-frame clones and is missing some. In the table there are 150,000 to 200,000 clones, almost 65% of which are singletons. Their antigens are not known. The sample comprised naive CD4+ T cells from blood. The receptors come from a man aged 25-45 years with type 1 diabetes.

The chain joins TRBV10-3 to TRBJ2-5; D is perhaps TRBD1 (5 bases). The CDR3 sequence is 13 residues long. In germline, CDR1 is ENHRY, CDR2 SYGVKD. V lost 4 bases, J lost 3 bases, and 9 bases lay in between. CDR3 amino acids: CAISGFREETQYF. The CDR3 DNA reads as TGTGCCATCAGTGGTTTCAGGGAAGAGACCCAGTACTTC.

In the case of this clone: The same CDR3 arises from other DNA sequences in this sample as well. The CDR3 reads CAWSARGNTEAFF. As DNA, the CDR3 is TGTGCCTGGAGTGCTCGGGGGAACACTGAAGCTTTCTTT. This chain links TRBV30 with TRBJ1-1; D not resolved. Trimming left V 1 base short and J 1 base short, with 7 bases between. This CDR3 has 13 residues. Germline V gives CDR1 GTSNPN, CDR2 SVGIG (reference sequence).

The chain combines TRBV9 with TRBJ1-1; D is unresolved. CDR1 is SGDLS, CDR2 YYNGEE, per germline. There are 13 residues in the CDR3. Deletions cut 0 bases from V and 5 bases from J, with 8 bases between. The CDR3 region has the DNA TGTGCCAGCAGCGTAGATTCCCAGACTGAAGCTTTCTTT. This codes for CASSVDSQTEAFF.

V is TRBV7-9 and J is TRBJ2-3, with 9 nucleotides matching TRBD2. Germline V gene lookup returns CDR1 SEHNR and CDR2 FQNEAQ (reference sequence). The CDR3 loop spans 15 amino acids. The V and J ends lost 0 bases and 3 bases, in that order; junction bases with no gene match: 1. CDR3 residues: CASSLALAGTDTQYF. The CDR3 nucleotides are TGTGCCAGCAGCTTAGCCCTAGCGGGAACAGATACGCAGTATTTT. The full variable domain, rest sourced from reference TRBV7-9 and TRBJ2-3, is DTGVSQNPRHKITKRGQNVTFRCDPISEHNRLYWYRQTLGQGPEFLTYFQNEAQLEKSRLLSDRFSAERPKGSFSTLEIQRTEQGDSAMYLCASSLALAGTDTQYFGPGTRLTVL.

This clone was counted between two and nine times. The chain recombines TRBV29-1 with TRBJ2-1, with D perhaps TRBD2 (5 bases). Germline assignment: CDR1 SQVTM and CDR2 ANQGSEA. V was clipped by 2 bases and J by 5 bases, with 10 bases between them. The CDR3 spans 13 residues. In DNA form, the CDR3 reads TGCAGCGTTGAAAGGACTGAGAACAATGAGCAGTTCTTC. This sequence encodes CSVERTENNEQFF.

This rearrangement joins TRBV29-1 to TRBJ2-3; TRBD1 might be the D (5 bases). V was clipped by 4 bases and J by 0 bases, with 14 bases between them. Germline lookup yields CDR1 SQVTM and CDR2 ANQGSEA. The CDR3 runs 15 residues. CDR3 region: CSVVPLGASTDTQYF. CDR3 DNA sequence: TGCAGCGTTGTCCCGCTAGGGGCGAGCACAGATACGCAGTATTTT.

This clone has just one count. The rearrangement uses TRBV11-2 and TRBJ1-2, with D uncertain. Germline loops: CDR1 SGHAT, CDR2 FQNNGV. The CDR3 runs to 14 residues. Trimming pared 4 bases from V and 7 bases from J, leaving 16 bases between. The CDR3 spells CASSSNIRGGGYTF. The DNA for the CDR3 is TGTGCCAGCAGCTCGAATATACGGGGTGGTGGCTACACCTTC.

The gene calls are TRBV11-2 and TRBJ2-3, with 7 bases identical to TRBD1. The CDR3 totals 13 residues. The ends lost 6 bases at V and 7 bases at J; junction bases unmatched: 7. Looked up from germline, CDR1 is SGHAT and CDR2 is FQNNGV. CDR3 in amino acids: CASRPDRANTQYF. As DNA, the CDR3 is TGTGCCAGCAGACCCGACAGGGCGAATACGCAGTATTTT.

This clone has only one observation. The same CDR3 is also encoded by other DNA sequences in this sample. J is TRBJ1-1 and V is TRBV30, with a possible D match to TRBD1 (5 bases). Trimming left V 1 base short and J 1 base short, with 7 bases between. Germline CDR1 GTSNPN, CDR2 SVGIG (reference sequence). The CDR3 is made up of 13 amino acids. DNA for the CDR3: TGTGCCTGGAGTGGACAGCCGAACACTGAAGCTTTCTTT. It yields the protein CAWSGQPNTEAFF.

The V and J genes are TRBV11-2 and TRBJ1-5; tentative D call: TRBD1 (6 bases). Germline V gene data show CDR1 as SGHAT and CDR2 as FQNNGV. The V end was cut by 5 bases, the J end by 7 bases, with 15 bases between. The CDR3 runs to 14 residues. Here the CDR3 DNA reads TGTGCCAGCAGCGCCGGACAGTTTATACAGCCCCAGCATTTT. Amino acid sequence: CASSAGQFIQPQHF.

The gene calls are TRBV7-9 and TRBJ2-1; 7 bases agree with TRBD1. Germline CDR1 and CDR2: SEHNR and FQNEAQ (reference sequence). CDR3 length: 12 amino acids. J was trimmed by 10 bases and V by 4 bases; bases with no gene match: 4. Here the CDR3 DNA reads TGTGCCAGCAGCTCGACAGGGAACGAGCAGTTCTTC. This codes for CASSSTGNEQFF.

This clone was seen more than once but under ten times. The CDR3, as DNA: TGTGCCATCAGGGAAGAATATCCCACAGATACGCAGTATTTT. Translating it yields CAIREEYPTDTQYF. The J gene is TRBJ2-3, the V gene TRBV10-3; D not resolved. This CDR3 region has 14 residues. V was shortened by 6 bases and J by 2 bases, with 12 bases between the two germline ends. Germline V CDR1 and CDR2: ENHRY, SYGVKD.

The rearrangement joins TRBV6-5 to TRBJ1-6, with D possibly being TRBD1 (5 bases). The CDR3 covers 14 residues. V lost 6 bases to trimming and J lost 5 bases, with 11 bases between them. The germline V gene encodes CDR1 MNHEY and CDR2 SVGAGI. CDR3 DNA: TGTGCCAGCAGAGGGGAGGCAGATAATTCACCCCTCCACTTT. Encoded protein: CASRGEADNSPLHF.

This clone came up a few times. The chain joins TRBV4-1 to TRBJ1-2; 9 bases line up with TRBD1. The V segment lost 3 bases and the J segment 3 bases; nucleotides outside the gene matches: 5. CDR1 and CDR2 from the germline V gene are MGHRA and YSYEKL. The CDR3 spans 15 residues. DNA for the CDR3: TGCGCCAGCAGCCACCGGGACAGGGCTGACTATGGCTACACCTTC. It translates to CASSHRDRADYGYTF.

CDR3 DNA: TGTGCCAGCAGCACGAGACGGCTCCTCTTGATTAATGAAAAACTGTTTTTT. Its protein product is CASSTRRLLLINEKLFF. The chain recombines TRBV21-1 with TRBJ1-4. TRBV21-1 is a known pseudogene. The CDR3 is 17 residues long.

This clone occurred once. V is TRBV23-1 and J is TRBJ1-6; no definite D call. TRBV23-1 is an open reading frame whose function is uncertain. CDR3 length: 11 amino acids. V was clipped by 6 bases and J by 18 bases, with 15 bases between them. This chain's CDR3 is CASSRYGLTHF. The CDR3 nucleotides read TGCGCCAGCAGCCGATATGGGTTAACCCACTTT.

The rearrangement uses TRBV5-1 and TRBJ2-1, with 7 bases aligning to TRBD1. Looked up from germline, CDR1 is SGHRS and CDR2 is YFSETQ. The CDR3 spans 13 residues. The V segment lost 4 bases and the J segment 10 bases; nucleotides outside the gene matches: 8. CDR3 region: CASSIQTGNEQFF. In DNA, the CDR3 is TGCGCCAGCAGCATCCAGACAGGGAACGAGCAGTTCTTC. Full variable domain (rest looked up from reference TRBV5-1 and TRBJ2-1): KAGVTQTPRYLIKTRGQQVTLSCSPISGHRSVSWYQQTPGQGLQFLFEYFSETQRNKGNFPGRFSGRQFSNSRSEMNVSTLELGDSALYLCASSIQTGNEQFFGPGTRLTVL.

The chain uses TRBV29-1 and TRBJ1-3; D ambiguous. V was shortened by 3 bases and J by 4 bases, with 16 bases between the two germline ends. Germline CDR1 is SQVTM and CDR2 is ANQGSEA. The CDR3 loop spans 15 amino acids. This chain's CDR3 is CSVEFAGVGGNTIYF. In DNA, the CDR3 is TGCAGCGTTGAGTTCGCGGGAGTCGGGGGAAACACCATATATTTT.

The count of this clone is one. The J gene is TRBJ2-7, the V gene TRBV10-3; the D gene is possibly TRBD1 (5 bases). The CDR3 extends over 12 amino acids. V lost 4 bases and J lost 3, with 7 bases in between. The germline CDR1 and CDR2 sequences are ENHRY and SYGVKD. Here the CDR3 DNA reads TGTGCCATCAGTGTAAGGGGCTACGAGCAGTACTTC. Translated, it gives CAISVRGYEQYF.

The V gene is TRBV29-1, the J gene TRBJ2-4; D remains ambiguous. CDR3 size: 15 residues. Between the trimmed V and J ends, which lost 4 bases and 0 bases, there was a span of 13 bases. Per germline, CDR1 SQVTM and CDR2 ANQGSEA. CDR3 sequence (DNA): TGCAGCGTTGCGGAAGTAACCTTAGCCAAAAACATTCAGTACTTC. The encoded protein is CSVAEVTLAKNIQYF.

This clone has a handful of counts. This rearrangement joins TRBV7-9 to TRBJ2-7, with D unclear. This CDR3 is 11 amino acids long. The V gene lost 5 bases and the J gene lost 4 bases, with 6 bases spanning the gap. CDR1 SEHNR and CDR2 FQNEAQ come from the germline V gene (reference sequence). Here the CDR3 DNA reads TGTGCCAGCAGCGCGATATACGAGCAGTACTTC. This encodes CASSAIYEQYF. The variable domain in full, completed from reference TRBV7-9 and TRBJ2-7, reads DTGVSQNPRHKITKRGQNVTFRCDPISEHNRLYWYRQTLGQGPEFLTYFQNEAQLEKSRLLSDRFSAERPKGSFSTLEIQRTEQGDSAMYLCASSAIYEQYFGPGTRLTVT.

The V and J genes are TRBV7-9 and TRBJ2-4, with a tentative D call TRBD1 (5 bases). In germline, CDR1 is SEHNR, CDR2 FQNEAQ (reference sequence). Trimming cost V 1 base and J 0 bases, with 13 bases left between them. The CDR3 length is 17 residues. The CDR3 is CASSLVRQPLAKNIQYF. In nucleotides, the CDR3 is TGTGCCAGCAGCTTAGTTAGACAGCCACTAGCCAAAAACATTCAGTACTTC.

The rearrangement links TRBV30 to TRBJ2-7; TRBD1 matches 7 bases. Germline lookup yields CDR1 GTSNPN and CDR2 SVGIG (reference sequence). J lost 4 bases, V lost 3 bases, and 3 bases had no gene match. The CDR3 covers 12 residues. The CDR3 DNA reads TGTGCCTGGAGCCAACAGGGGTACGAGCAGTACTTC. Amino acids: CAWSQQGYEQYF. Full variable domain (remainder filled in from reference TRBV30 and TRBJ2-7): SQTIHQWPATLVQPVGSPLSLECTVEGTSNPNLYWYRQAAGRGLQLLFYSVGIGQISSEVPQNLSASRPQDRQFILSSKKLLLSDSGFYLCAWSQQGYEQYFGPGTRLTVT.

The chain is built from TRBV7-2 and TRBJ1-1, with D unresolved. This CDR3 spans 14 amino acids. Trimming removed 0 bases at V and 1 base at J, with 6 bases between. The germline gives CDR1 SGHTA, CDR2 FQGNSA. CDR3 in DNA: TGTGCCAGCAGCTTAGCTTCCAAGAACACTGAAGCTTTCTTT. It encodes CASSLASKNTEAFF.

This clone was counted only a few times. This sequence joins TRBV29-1 and TRBJ2-3, with a tentative D call TRBD1 (5 bases). This CDR3 has 12 residues. The V end lost 6 bases, the J end lost 4 bases, and 11 bases lay between the germline ends. Germline V gene sequence: CDR1 SQVTM, CDR2 ANQGSEA. The CDR3 protein is CSVDTVADTQYF. CDR3 DNA: TGCAGCGTGGACACGGTTGCAGATACGCAGTATTTT.

The chain carries TRBV30 and TRBJ1-1; tentatively, D is TRBD1 (6 bases). In germline, CDR1 is GTSNPN, CDR2 SVGIG (reference sequence). V shed 2 bases and J shed 1 base, with 11 bases lying between them. CDR3 size: 14 residues. The CDR3 DNA reads as TGTGCCTGGAGTCTAGGGGGTTCGAACACTGAAGCTTTCTTT. Protein: CAWSLGGSNTEAFF.

CDR3 sequence: CASSQDAQGKETQYF. As DNA, the CDR3 is TGCGCCAGCAGCCAAGATGCACAGGGCAAAGAGACCCAGTACTTC. This chain joins TRBV4-3 and TRBJ2-5, with D tentatively TRBD1 (6 bases). Looked up from germline, CDR1 is LGHNA and CDR2 is YSLEER. This CDR3 spans 15 amino acids. V was shortened by 0 bases and J by 3 bases, with 11 bases between the two germline ends.

The chain uses TRBV4-3 and TRBJ1-2, with unresolved D. V was clipped by 0 bases and J by 2 bases, with 10 bases between them. CDR3 length: 15 residues. Germline V gene sequence: CDR1 LGHNA, CDR2 YSLEER. The CDR3 here is CASSQENTLNYGYTF. The CDR3 DNA reads as TGCGCCAGCAGCCAAGAGAATACCTTGAACTATGGCTACACCTTC.